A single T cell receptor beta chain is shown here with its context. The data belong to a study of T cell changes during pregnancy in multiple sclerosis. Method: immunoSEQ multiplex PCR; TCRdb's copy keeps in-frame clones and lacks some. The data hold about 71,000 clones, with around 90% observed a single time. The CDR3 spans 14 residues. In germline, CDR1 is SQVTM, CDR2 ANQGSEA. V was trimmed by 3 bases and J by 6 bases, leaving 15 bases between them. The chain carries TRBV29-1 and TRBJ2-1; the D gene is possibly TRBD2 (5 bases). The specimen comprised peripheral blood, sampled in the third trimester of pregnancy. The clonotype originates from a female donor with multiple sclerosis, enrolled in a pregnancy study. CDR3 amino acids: CSVEPLAGVNEQFF. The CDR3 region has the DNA TGCAGCGTTGAGCCCCTAGCCGGGGTCAATGAGCAGTTCTTC.